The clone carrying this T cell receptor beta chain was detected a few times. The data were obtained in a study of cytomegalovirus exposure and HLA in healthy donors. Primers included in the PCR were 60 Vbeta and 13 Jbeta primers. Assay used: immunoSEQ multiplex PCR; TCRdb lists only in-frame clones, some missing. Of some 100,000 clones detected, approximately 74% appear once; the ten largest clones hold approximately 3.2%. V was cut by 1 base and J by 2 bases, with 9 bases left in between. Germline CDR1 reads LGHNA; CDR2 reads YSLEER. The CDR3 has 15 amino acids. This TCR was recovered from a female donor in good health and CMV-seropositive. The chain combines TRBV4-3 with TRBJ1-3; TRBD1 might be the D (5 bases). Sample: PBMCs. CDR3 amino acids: CASSQGRGAGNTIYF. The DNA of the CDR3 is TGCGCCAGCAGCCAAGGTCGGGGGGCTGGAAACACCATATATTTT.